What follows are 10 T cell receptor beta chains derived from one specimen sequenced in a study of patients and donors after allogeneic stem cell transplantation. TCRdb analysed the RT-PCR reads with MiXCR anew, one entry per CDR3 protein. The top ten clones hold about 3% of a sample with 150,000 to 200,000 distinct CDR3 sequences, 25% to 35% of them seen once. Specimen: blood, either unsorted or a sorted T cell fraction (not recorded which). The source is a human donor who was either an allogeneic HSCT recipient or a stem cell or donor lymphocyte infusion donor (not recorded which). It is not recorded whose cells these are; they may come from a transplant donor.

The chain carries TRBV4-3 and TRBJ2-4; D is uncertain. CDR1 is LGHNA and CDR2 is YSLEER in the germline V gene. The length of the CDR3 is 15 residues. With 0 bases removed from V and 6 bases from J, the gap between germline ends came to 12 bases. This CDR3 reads CASSQEDLPLNIQYF. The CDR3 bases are TGCGCCAGCAGCCAAGAAGATCTACCTTTAAACATTCAGTACTTC.

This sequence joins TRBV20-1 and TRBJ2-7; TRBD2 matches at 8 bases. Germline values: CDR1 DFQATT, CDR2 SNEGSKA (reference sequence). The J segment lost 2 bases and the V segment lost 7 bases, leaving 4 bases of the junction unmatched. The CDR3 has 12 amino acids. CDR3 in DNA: TGCAGTGTTATTAGCGGGACCTACGAGCAGTACTTC. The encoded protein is CSVISGTYEQYF.

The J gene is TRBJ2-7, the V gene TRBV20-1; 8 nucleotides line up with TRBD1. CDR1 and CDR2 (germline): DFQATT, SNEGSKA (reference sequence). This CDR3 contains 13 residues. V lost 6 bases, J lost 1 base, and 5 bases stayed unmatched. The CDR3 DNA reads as TGCAGTGCAACCCGGACAGGGTCCTACGAGCAGTACTTC. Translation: CSATRTGSYEQYF.

The CDR3 sequence: CASSLEGESNQPQHF. CDR3 DNA sequence: TGCGCCAGCAGCTTGGAAGGGGAGAGCAATCAGCCCCAGCATTTT. The genes are TRBV5-1 and TRBJ1-5; TRBD1 is a possible D gene (5 bases). The germline V gene has CDR1 SGHRS and CDR2 YFSETQ. The CDR3 has 15 residues. V was pared by 0 bases and J by 1 base, with 8 bases between.

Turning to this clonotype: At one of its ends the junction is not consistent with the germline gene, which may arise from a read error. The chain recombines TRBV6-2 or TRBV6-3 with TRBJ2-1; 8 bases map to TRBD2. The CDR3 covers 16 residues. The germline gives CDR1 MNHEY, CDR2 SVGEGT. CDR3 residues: CASSPMSGSTYSEQFF. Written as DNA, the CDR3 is TGTGCCAGCAGTCCCATGAGCGGGAGCACTTACAGTGAGCAGTTCTTC.

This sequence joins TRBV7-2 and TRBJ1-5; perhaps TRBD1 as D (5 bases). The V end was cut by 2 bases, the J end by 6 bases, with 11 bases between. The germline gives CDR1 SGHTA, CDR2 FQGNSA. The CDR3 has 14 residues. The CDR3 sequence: CASSLQGPPQPQHF. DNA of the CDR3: TGTGCCAGCAGCTTACAGGGACCTCCTCAGCCCCAGCATTTT.

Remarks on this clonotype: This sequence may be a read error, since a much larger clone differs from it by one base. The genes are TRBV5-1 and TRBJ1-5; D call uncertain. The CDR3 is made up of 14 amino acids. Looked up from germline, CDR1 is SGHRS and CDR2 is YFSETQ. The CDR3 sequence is CAGSLGQNNQPQHF. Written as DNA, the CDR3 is TGCGCCGGCAGCTTAGGTCAGAACAATCAGCCCCAGCATTTT.

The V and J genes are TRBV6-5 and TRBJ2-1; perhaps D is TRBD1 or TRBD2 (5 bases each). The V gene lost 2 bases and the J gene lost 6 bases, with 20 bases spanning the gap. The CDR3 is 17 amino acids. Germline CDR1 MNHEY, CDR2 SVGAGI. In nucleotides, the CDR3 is TGTGCCAGCAGTTACCTAAGGGGTGGAGGATCCCCCAATGAGCAGTTCTTC. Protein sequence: CASSYLRGGGSPNEQFF.

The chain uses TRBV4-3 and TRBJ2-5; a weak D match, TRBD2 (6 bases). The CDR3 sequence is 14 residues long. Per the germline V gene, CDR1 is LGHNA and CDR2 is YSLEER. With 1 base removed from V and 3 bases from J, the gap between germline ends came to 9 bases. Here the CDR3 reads CASSQVTGEETQYF. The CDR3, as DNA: TGCGCCAGCAGCCAAGTTACGGGAGAAGAGACCCAGTACTTC.

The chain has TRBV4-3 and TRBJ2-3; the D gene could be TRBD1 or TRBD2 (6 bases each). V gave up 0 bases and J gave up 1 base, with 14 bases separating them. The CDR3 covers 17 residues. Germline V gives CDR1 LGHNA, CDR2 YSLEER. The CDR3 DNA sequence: TGCGCCAGCAGCCAAGAGATATCCGGGGGCCGCACAGATACGCAGTATTTT. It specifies CASSQEISGGRTDTQYF.